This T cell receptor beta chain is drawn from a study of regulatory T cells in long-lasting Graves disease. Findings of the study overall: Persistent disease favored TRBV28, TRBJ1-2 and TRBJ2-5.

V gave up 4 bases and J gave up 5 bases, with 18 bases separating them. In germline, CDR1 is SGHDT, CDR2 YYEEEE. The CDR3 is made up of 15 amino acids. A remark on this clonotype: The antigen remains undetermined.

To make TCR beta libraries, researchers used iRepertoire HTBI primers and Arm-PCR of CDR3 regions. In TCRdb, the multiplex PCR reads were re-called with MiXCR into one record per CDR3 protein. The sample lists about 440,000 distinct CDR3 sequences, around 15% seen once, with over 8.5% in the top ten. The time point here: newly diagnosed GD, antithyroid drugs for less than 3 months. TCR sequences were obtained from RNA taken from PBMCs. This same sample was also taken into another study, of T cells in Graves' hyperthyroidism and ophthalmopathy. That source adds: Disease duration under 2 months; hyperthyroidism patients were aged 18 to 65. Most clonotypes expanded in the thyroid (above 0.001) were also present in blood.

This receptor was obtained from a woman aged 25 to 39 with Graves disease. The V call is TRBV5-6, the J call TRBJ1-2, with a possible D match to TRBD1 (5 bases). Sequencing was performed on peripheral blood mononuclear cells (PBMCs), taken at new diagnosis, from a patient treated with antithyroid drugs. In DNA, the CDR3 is TGTGCCAGCAGCCAAGGGACCAAAGCCCCTTATGGCTACACCTTC. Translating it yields CASSQGTKAPYGYTF.